The entry below gives a single TCR beta chain sequence along with its context. Profiling relied on immunoSEQ multiplex PCR, and the TCRdb table lists in-frame clones only, not all of them. Of roughly 250,000 clones in the sample, around 86% were seen once. This CDR3 contains 17 residues. Germline loops: CDR1 SGHRS, CDR2 YFSETQ. The V gene end was trimmed by 1 base and the J gene end by 0 bases; junction bases not matched to a gene: 5. This entry is derived from a study of blood T cell repertoires in COVID-19. In the study overall: From T cells, B-cell-depleted T cells, or PBMCs came the material, which was cDNA or gDNA.

Those who participated ranged in age from roughly 18 to 89 years and resided in about two dozen US areas. Participants' own reports of clinical history determined their cohort assignment. The sample comprised PBMCs or T cells enriched from blood (not recorded which). The chain links TRBV5-1 to TRBJ2-3, with TRBD2 identical over 10 bases. The receptor comes from a woman between 45 and 65 years old who had recovered from COVID-19. CDR3 region: CASSLTGLAFSTDTQYF. CDR3 bases: TGCGCCAGCAGCTTGACGGGACTAGCGTTTAGCACAGATACGCAGTATTTT.